This TCR beta chain was recovered during a study of blood T cell repertoires in COVID-19. Sequencing used immunoSEQ multiplex PCR; TCRdb keeps in-frame clones, though not all of them. This table holds some 390,000 clones, 80% to 90% found once. The V end was cut by 2 bases, the J end by 5 bases, with 5 bases between. Per germline, CDR1 KGHDR and CDR2 SFDVKD. The CDR3 length is 12 residues. Researchers sorted participants into cohorts using their self-reported clinical history. The V gene is TRBV24-1, the J gene TRBJ2-5; D perhaps matches TRBD2 (5 bases). The sequence was obtained from a young man who had recovered from COVID-19. Sequenced sample: PBMCs or T cells enriched from blood (not recorded which). The DNA of the CDR3 is TGTGCCACCAGTGATTCGGGGGAGACCCAGTACTTC. Translating it yields CATSDSGETQYF.